This TCR beta chain originates from a study of beta chain features in type 1 diabetes. The purity of all sorted populations exceeded 98%. Trimming removed 7 bases at V and 6 bases at J, with 15 bases between. Germline V lookup: CDR1 MNHEY, CDR2 SMNVEV (reference sequence). This CDR3 region has 14 residues. Expressed TCRB transcripts were sequenced after all isolated RNA was converted to cDNA. Here immunoSEQ multiplex PCR was the method, and the copy in TCRdb shows in-frame clones only, minus some. Of a few hundred thousand clones listed, 11% to 15% were seen once; the top ten hold 0.035% to 0.04%. This clone was seen a few times. What it binds is not known. Study-wide points: Individuals with type 1 diabetes displayed fewer insertions and more deletions at VDJ junctions. cDNA-based reads could over-represent cells with high TCR expression. For patients, the naive, central memory and Treg TCRB repertoires appeared more alike than for healthy donors.

The V call is TRBV27, the J call TRBJ1-4, with D perhaps TRBD1 (5 bases). This receptor was obtained from a young man in good health. Sequences were obtained from naive CD4+ T cells from blood. The CDR3 is CASMDTNRDEKLFF. CDR3 sequence (DNA): TGTGCCAGCATGGACACCAATCGAGATGAAAAACTGTTTTTT.